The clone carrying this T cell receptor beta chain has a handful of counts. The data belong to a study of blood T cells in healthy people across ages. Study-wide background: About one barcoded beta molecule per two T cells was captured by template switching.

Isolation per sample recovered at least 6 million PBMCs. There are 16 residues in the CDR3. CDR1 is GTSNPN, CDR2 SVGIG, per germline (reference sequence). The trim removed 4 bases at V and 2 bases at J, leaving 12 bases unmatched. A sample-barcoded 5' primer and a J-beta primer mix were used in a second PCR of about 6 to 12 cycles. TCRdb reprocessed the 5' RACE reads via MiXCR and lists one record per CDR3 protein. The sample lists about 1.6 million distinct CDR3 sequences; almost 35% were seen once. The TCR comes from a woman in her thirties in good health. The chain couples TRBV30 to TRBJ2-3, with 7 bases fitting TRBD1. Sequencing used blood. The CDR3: CAWTGRDRQNTDTQYF. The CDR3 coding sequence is TGTGCCTGGACTGGCCGGGACAGACAAAACACAGATACGCAGTATTTT.